This T cell receptor beta chain was sequenced during a study of T cell responses to AZD1222 COVID-19 vaccine. The CDR3 runs to 14 residues. The V gene lost 1 base and the J gene lost 5 bases, with 9 bases spanning the gap. Germline assignment: CDR1 KGHSH and CDR2 LQKENI. Libraries were prepared by immunoSEQ multiplex PCR; TCRdb keeps only in-frame clonotypes and omits some of them. Among 110,000 to 150,000 clones listed, 80% to 90% were seen once. Whole-study findings and limits: It was only after the peak T cell response that any repertoires were sampled.

Concerning this clone itself: Its cognate antigen is unknown.

This TCR was recovered from an adult in good health. This chain uses TRBV18 with TRBJ1-5; D unresolved. This material consisted of peripheral blood, taken on day 0 of AZD1222 vaccination. The CDR3, as DNA: TGTGCCAGCTCACCACAGGGATCGGATCAGCCCCAGCATTTT. As protein: CASSPQGSDQPQHF.